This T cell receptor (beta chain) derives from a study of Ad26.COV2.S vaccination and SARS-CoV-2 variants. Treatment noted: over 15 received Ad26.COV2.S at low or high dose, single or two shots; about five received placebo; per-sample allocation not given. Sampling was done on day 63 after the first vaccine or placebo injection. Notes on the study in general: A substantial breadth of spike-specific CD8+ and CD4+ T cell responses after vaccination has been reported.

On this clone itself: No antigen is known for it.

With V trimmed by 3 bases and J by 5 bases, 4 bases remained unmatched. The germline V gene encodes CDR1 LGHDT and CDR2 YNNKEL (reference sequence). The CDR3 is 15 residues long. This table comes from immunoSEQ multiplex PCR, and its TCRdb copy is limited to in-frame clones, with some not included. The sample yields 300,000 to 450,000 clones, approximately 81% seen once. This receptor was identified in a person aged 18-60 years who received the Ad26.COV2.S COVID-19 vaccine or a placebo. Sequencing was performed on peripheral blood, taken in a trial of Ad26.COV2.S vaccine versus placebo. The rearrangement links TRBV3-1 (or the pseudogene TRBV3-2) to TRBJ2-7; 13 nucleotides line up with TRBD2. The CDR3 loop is CASSHRTSGRHEQYF. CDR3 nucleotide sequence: TGTGCCAGCAGCCACCGGACTAGCGGGAGACACGAGCAGTACTTC.